Below, 7 T cell receptor beta chains from the same sample are listed, as sequenced in a study of OX40 agonist ivuxolimab in advanced cancers. Produced via immunoSEQ multiplex PCR; TCRdb's table is partial and in-frame only. The table lists 60,000 to 85,000 clones, more than 60% of them singletons. The input for sequencing was CD4+ or CD8+ T cells sorted from blood, taken in a trial of the OX40 agonist ivuxolimab. Source of these receptors: an adult with an advanced solid tumor such as melanoma, head and neck, liver or kidney cancer.

V is TRBV2 and J is TRBJ2-7; the match to TRBD1 covers 8 bases. The ends lost 6 bases at V and 5 bases at J; junction bases unmatched: 9. Germline CDR1 reads SNHLY; CDR2 reads FYNNEI. This CDR3 contains 14 residues. The CDR3 region has the DNA TGTGCCAGCAGGAGGGACAGGTCGGTAAACGAGCAGTACTTC. Amino acid sequence: CASRRDRSVNEQYF.

This clone was seen a handful of times. J is TRBJ2-1 and V is TRBV18; 15 nucleotides line up with TRBD2. From germline, CDR1 is KGHSH and CDR2 LQKENI. This CDR3 has 16 residues. J gave up 8 bases and V 0 bases, and 2 bases lay outside the gene matches. CDR3 amino acids: CASSPPGLAGGHEQFF. In DNA form, the CDR3 reads TGTGCCAGCTCACCACCGGGACTAGCGGGGGGACATGAGCAGTTCTTC.

V is TRBV6-1 and J is TRBJ2-2; D uncertain. V lost 0 bases to trimming and J lost 3 bases, with 5 bases between them. The CDR3 loop spans 14 amino acids. CDR1 and CDR2 from the germline V gene are MNHNS and SASEGT. The CDR3 loop reads CASSEAGYTGELFF. CDR3 coding DNA: TGTGCCAGCAGTGAAGCTGGGTACACCGGGGAGCTGTTTTTT.

The V call is TRBV11-2, the J call TRBJ2-1; TRBD2 agrees at 9 bases. From germline, CDR1 is SGHAT and CDR2 FQNNGV. The CDR3 runs 19 residues. Trimming removed 6 bases from V and 0 bases from J; junction bases left unmatched: 15. CDR3 DNA: TGTGCCAGCAGTCACGGACTAGCGTGGGGACCCAGCTCCTACAATGAGCAGTTCTTC. Its protein is CASSHGLAWGPSSYNEQFF.

CDR3 bases: TGTGCCAGCAGCTTGCAGGGGGCGAGGACTGAAGCTTTCTTT. It encodes CASSLQGARTEAFF. The gene calls are TRBV5-6 and TRBJ1-1; 8 nucleotides match TRBD1. Germline loops: CDR1 SGHDT, CDR2 YYEEEE. This CDR3 is built from 14 residues. V shed 1 base and J 5 bases; nucleotides not matched to a gene: 4.

This sequence joins TRBV14 and TRBJ1-2; D is undetermined. Trimming stripped 1 base from V and 6 bases from J, with 15 bases between. CDR1 and CDR2 from the germline V gene are SGHDN and FVKESK. The CDR3 is made up of 15 amino acids. CDR3 sequence (DNA): TGTGCCAGCAGCCAAGGCCTTACAAAGGCGGATGGCTACACCTTC. Translated: CASSQGLTKADGYTF.

V is TRBV7-2 and J is TRBJ1-1; D call uncertain. Germline assignment: CDR1 SGHTA and CDR2 FQGNSA. This CDR3 spans 17 amino acids. Trimming took 1 base from V and 0 from J, leaving 15 bases between them. In DNA, the CDR3 is TGTGCCAGCAGCTTAGAAGGCAGGTTCATCATGAACACTGAAGCTTTCTTT. It yields the protein CASSLEGRFIMNTEAFF. The full variable domain, rest sourced from reference TRBV7-2 and TRBJ1-1, is GAGVSQSPSNKVTEKGKDVELRCDPISGHTALYWYRQSLGQGLEFLIYFQGNSAPDKSGLPSDRFSAERTGGSVSTLTIQRTQQEDSAVYLCASSLEGRFIMNTEAFFGQGTRLTVV.